This TCR beta chain was sequenced for a study of CD8 T cells in Susac syndrome. For this clonotype: What it binds is not known.

Study-wide points: The authors acknowledged that the study's TCR sequencing and HLA analysis involved relatively few individuals.

An input of 0.5 to 1 ug of RNA was subjected to reverse transcription using random hexamers. An immunoSEQ multiplex PCR generated amplified TCR beta CDR3 products spanning 54 Vbeta and 13 Jbeta. MiXCR, run by TCRdb on the immunoSEQ multiplex PCR reads, gives a single entry per CDR3 protein. The data hold some 200,000 distinct CDR3 sequences, with about 91% observed a single time. This receptor was taken from a human donor with Susac syndrome. Sequenced input: CD4+ T cells from PBMCs.

CDR3 in DNA: TGTGCCAGCAGTTCACCGGGACTAGCGGGAGTTTCGGACACCGGGGAGCTGTTTTTT. Translating it yields CASSSPGLAGVSDTGELFF. This chain uses TRBV28 with TRBJ2-2, with TRBD2 matching over 14 bases. Trimming at V came to 4 bases and at J to 3 bases, leaving 10 bases not matched to a gene. CDR3 length equals 19 residues. Germline CDR1 reads MDHEN; CDR2 reads SYDVKM.